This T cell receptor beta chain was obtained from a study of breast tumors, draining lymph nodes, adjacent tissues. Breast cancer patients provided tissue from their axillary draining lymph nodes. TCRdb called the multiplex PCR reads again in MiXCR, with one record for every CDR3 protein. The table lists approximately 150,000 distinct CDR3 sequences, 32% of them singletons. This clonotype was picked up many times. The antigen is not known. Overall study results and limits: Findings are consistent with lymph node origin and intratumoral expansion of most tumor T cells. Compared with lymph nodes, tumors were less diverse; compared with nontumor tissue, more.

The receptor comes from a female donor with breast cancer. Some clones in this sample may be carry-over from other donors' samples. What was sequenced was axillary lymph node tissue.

CDR3 sequence: CASSLGPFDTQYF. In DNA form, the CDR3 reads TGTGCCAGCAGTCTGGGGCCCTTTGATACGCAGTATTTT. The chain joins TRBV2 to TRBJ2-3; D is possibly TRBD1 (5 bases). Trimming shortened V by 5 bases and J by 6 bases, and 12 bases separated the two germline ends. Germline CDR1 reads SNHLY; CDR2 reads FYNNEI. CDR3 length: 13 residues.